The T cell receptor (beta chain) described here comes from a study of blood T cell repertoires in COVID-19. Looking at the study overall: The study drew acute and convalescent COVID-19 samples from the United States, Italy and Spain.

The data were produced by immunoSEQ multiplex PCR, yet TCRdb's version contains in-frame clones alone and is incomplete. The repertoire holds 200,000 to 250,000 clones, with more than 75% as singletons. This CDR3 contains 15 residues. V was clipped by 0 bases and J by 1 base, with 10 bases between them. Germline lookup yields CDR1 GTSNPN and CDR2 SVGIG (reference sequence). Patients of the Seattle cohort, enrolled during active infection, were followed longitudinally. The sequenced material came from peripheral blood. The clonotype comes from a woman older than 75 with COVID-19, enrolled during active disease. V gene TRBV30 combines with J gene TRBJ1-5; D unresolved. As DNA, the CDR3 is TGTGCCTGGAGTGTACGAGGGTCCAGCAATCAGCCCCAGCATTTT. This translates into CAWSVRGSSNQPQHF.